Listed below are T cell receptor beta chains from one sample, sequenced in a study of beta chain features in type 1 diabetes. Profiling relied on immunoSEQ multiplex PCR, and the TCRdb table lists in-frame clones only, not all of them. The table shows 900,000 or so clones, with about 17% occurring only once. The material sequenced was naive CD4+ T cells from blood. The receptor source for this set is a woman aged 18-30 years in good health. Each CDR3 is given with its conserved first and last residue. The D gene is left open where the match is weak. Clone sizes are given selectively: once, few, many, or a class where the clone is expanded.

D	J	V	size	length	DNA	CDR3
TRBD1	TRBJ2-7	TRBV4-3	NA	16	TGCGCCAGCAGCCAAGGGAACACAGGGGGCCCCTACGAGCAGTACTTC	CASSQGNTGGPYEQYF
NA	TRBJ2-1	TRBV4-3	few	13	TGCGCCAGCAGCCAAGATCGGTTCAATGAGCAGTTCTTC	CASSQDRFNEQFF
NA	TRBJ2-5	TRBV29-1	few	11	TGCAGCGTTGTCTTGGGGGAGACCCAGTACTTC	CSVVLGETQYF
NA	TRBJ2-1	TRBV28	few	14	TGTGCCAGCAGTTTATTTCAGGGTACGAATGAGCAGTTCTTC	CASSLFQGTNEQFF
TRBD1	TRBJ1-5	TRBV5-8	NA	17	TGTGCCAGCAGCTTGGGAGGGGACAGTTATAGCAATCAGCCCCAGCATTTT	CASSLGGDSYSNQPQHF
NA	TRBJ2-2	TRBV9	NA	14	TGTGCCAGCAGGGCCTACCCGAACACCGGGGAGCTGTTTTTT	CASRAYPNTGELFF
TRBD1	TRBJ1-2	TRBV28	NA	16	TGTGCCAGCAGTTACCAGGGGGCGCGGGTGGGTTATGGCTACACCTTC	CASSYQGARVGYGYTF
NA	TRBJ1-5	TRBV27	few	15	TGTGCCAGCAGTTCCAGGGCCGTTAGCAATCAGCCCCAGCATTTT	CASSSRAVSNQPQHF
TRBD2	TRBJ2-7	TRBV20-1	NA	10	TGCAGTGCTACCGGGACTAGCCAGTACTTC	CSATGTSQYF
TRBD2	TRBJ2-5	TRBV2	NA	15	TGTGCCGGGGGAGGTGTGGCTAGCGGGAGAGAGACCCAGTACTTC	CAGGGVASGRETQYF
TRBD1	TRBJ2-3	TRBV18	NA	15	TGTGCCAGCTCACTTGGACAGGGGGCGTCAGATACGCAGTATTTT	CASSLGQGASDTQYF
NA	TRBJ1-3	TRBV28	few	14	TGTGCCAGCACCGAAAAGTGGGCTGGAAACACCATATATTTT	CASTEKWAGNTIYF
TRBD1	TRBJ2-5	TRBV6-5	NA	14	TGTGCCAGCAGTAGAACAGGGGTCGGAGAGACCCAGTACTTC	CASSRTGVGETQYF
NA	TRBJ2-5	TRBV5-1	NA	16	TGCGCCAGCAGCTTGGCCGGGACGGTAAGGGTGGAGACCCAGTACTTC	CASSLAGTVRVETQYF
TRBD2	TRBJ2-7	TRBV23-1	NA	15	TGCGCCAGCAGTCCCACACTAGCGGGAGCATACGAGCAGTACTTC	CASSPTLAGAYEQYF
TRBD2	TRBJ2-1	TRBV11-2	NA	13	TGTGCCAGCAGCTTAGATTTTCGGCGGGAGGCCCTCTTC	CASSLDFRREALF
NA	TRBJ2-1	TRBV7-3	NA	14	TGTGCCAGCAGCTTTTCGTCGGGGAACAATGAGCAGTTCTTC	CASSFSSGNNEQFF
NA	TRBJ1-5	TRBV7-9	few	17	TGTGCCAGCAGCTTAGCAGGGGGAGATAATCGCAATCAGCCCCAGCATTTT	CASSLAGGDNRNQPQHF
TRBD2	TRBJ2-7	TRBV25-1	few	14	TGTGCCAGCAGTAAAACCAGCGGGAGGTACGAGCAGTACTTC	CASSKTSGRYEQYF
NA	TRBJ2-1	TRBV7-9	NA	11	TGTGCCAGCAGCTTTAATGGTGAGCAGTTCTTC	CASSFNGEQFF
TRBD1	TRBJ1-4	TRBV7-2	NA	16	TGTGCCAGCAGCTTAGATCTGGGACAGGGAGGTGAAAAACTGTTTTTT	CASSLDLGQGGEKLFF
TRBD1	TRBJ2-7	TRBV7-2	few	15	TGTGCCAGCAGTCCCAGCCCCGGGACAGGGTACGAGCAGTACTTC	CASSPSPGTGYEQYF
NA	TRBJ2-6	TRBV10-3	few	16	TGTGCCATCAGTGACTTCCTACACTCTGGGGCCAACGTCCTGACTTTC	CAISDFLHSGANVLTF
NA	TRBJ2-5	TRBV10-3	few	15	TGTGCCATCAGTGAGTCGCAGAGTTCGGGAGAGACCCAGTACTTC	CAISESQSSGETQYF
NA	TRBJ2-2	TRBV4-3	NA	17	TGCGCCAGCAGCCAAGTCGGGCCGTTCGCGAACACCGGGGAGCTGTTTTTT	CASSQVGPFANTGELFF
TRBD1	TRBJ2-3	TRBV7-2	few	16	TGTGCCAGCAGCCCCTGGGACAGAGGATCCACAGATACGCAGTATTTT	CASSPWDRGSTDTQYF
TRBD2	TRBJ2-7	TRBV15	few	14	TGTGCCACCAGCACACCGGGCGGGAGCAACGAGCAGTACTTC	CATSTPGGSNEQYF
NA	TRBJ1-2	TRBV6-5	few	15	TGTGCCAGCAGTTACTCCGGAATGGACAGCTATGGCTACACCTTC	CASSYSGMDSYGYTF
NA	TRBJ1-2	TRBV27	NA	11	TGTGCCAGTGGGGAGGGGCGCGGCTACACCTTC	CASGEGRGYTF
NA	TRBJ2-2	TRBV11-2	few	15	TGTGCCAGCAGCCAGAGGCCGGCGAACACCGGGGAGCTGTTTTTT	CASSQRPANTGELFF
TRBD1	TRBJ1-2	TRBV6-5	NA	13	TGTGCCAGCAGGCCCGGGACAGGGAATGGCTACACCTTC	CASRPGTGNGYTF
NA	TRBJ2-1	TRBV9	NA	16	TGTGCCAGCACCAAAACGCGCGGGTCGAACTACAATGAGCAGTTCTTC	CASTKTRGSNYNEQFF
NA	TRBJ1-1	TRBV5-4	NA	13	TGTGCCAGCAGCGTGACAGGGAACACTGAAGCTTTCTTT	CASSVTGNTEAFF
NA	TRBJ2-4	TRBV18	NA	17	TGTGCCAGCTCACCCCCCGGAGGGGGCGCCGCCAAAAACATTCAGTACTTC	CASSPPGGGAAKNIQYF
NA	TRBJ1-1	TRBV10-3	NA	17	TGTGCCATCAGGGGCTGGAAAGACGAGGGGGAGAACACTGAAGCTTTCTTT	CAIRGWKDEGENTEAFF
TRBD2	TRBJ2-1	TRBV7-6	few	15	TGTGCCAGCAGCTTCGGACTAGCGGGAGAAATTGAGCAGTTCTTC	CASSFGLAGEIEQFF
TRBD2	TRBJ2-7	TRBV7-8	few	16	TGTGCCAGCAGCTTAATTTCTCGCCCTAGCGGGAGCGAGCAGTACTTC	CASSLISRPSGSEQYF
NA	TRBJ2-6	TRBV2	few	15	TGTGCCAGCAGACAGGCCCACACTGGGGCCAACGTCCTGACTTTC	CASRQAHTGANVLTF
NA	TRBJ1-1	TRBV19	NA	12	TGTGCCAGTACCTCACCCCAGGGGTCTGCTTTCTTT	CASTSPQGSAFF
NA	TRBJ2-1	TRBV7-2	few	13	TGTGCCAGCAGCTTAGTAGGGTATGATGAGCAGTTCTTC	CASSLVGYDEQFF
NA	TRBJ1-2	TRBV28	few	13	TGTGCCAGCAGCCCACAGGGAGCCTATGGCTACACCTTC	CASSPQGAYGYTF
NA	TRBJ2-6	TRBV18	NA	15	TGTGCCAGCTCATCTCAGGAGTCTGGGGCCAACGTCCTGACTTTC	CASSSQESGANVLTF
TRBD2	TRBJ2-7	TRBV4-1	NA	19	TGCGCCAGCAGCCAAGGCCCGGGACTAGCGGGAGGGCCCCGCTACGAGCAGTACTTC	CASSQGPGLAGGPRYEQYF
NA	TRBJ2-1	TRBV29-1	NA	13	TGCAGCGTTGAAGGGGGAGTTTACAATGAGCAGTTCTTC	CSVEGGVYNEQFF
TRBD2	TRBJ2-1	TRBV5-4	NA	15	TGTGCCAGCAGCTTGGAAAGCGGGAGGGCCGATGAGCAGTTCTTC	CASSLESGRADEQFF
NA	TRBJ1-2	TRBV4-1	NA	15	TGCGCCAGCAGCCAAGACCCCGACAGGCTCTATGGCTACACCTTC	CASSQDPDRLYGYTF
NA	TRBJ1-4	TRBV19	NA	14	TGTGCCAGTAGTAATGGATGGGAATCTGAAAAACTGTTTTTT	CASSNGWESEKLFF
TRBD2	TRBJ2-7	TRBV28	NA	15	TGTGCCAGCAGAGAAGCCGGGACTAGCGGATACGAGCAGTACTTC	CASREAGTSGYEQYF
TRBD1	TRBJ2-6	TRBV29-1	few	14	TGCAGCGTTGTTGACAGGGCTGGGGCCAACGTCCTGACTTTC	CSVVDRAGANVLTF
NA	TRBJ1-1	TRBV28	few	13	TGTGTCATAGGTCCTCGTGAGCATTCGGGGGCTTTCTTT	CVIGPREHSGAFF